This T cell receptor beta chain originates from a study of shared clonotypes between healthy human individuals. The authors split each subset's genomic DNA evenly across several immunoSEQ plates. Method: immunoSEQ multiplex PCR; TCRdb's copy keeps in-frame clones and lacks some. The profile shows around 500,000 clones, around 79% of them singletons. The CDR3 consists of 16 residues. V trimming: 1 base; J trimming: 6 bases; junction bases outside the gene matches: 9. Per germline, CDR1 MGHRA and CDR2 YSYEKL. The sample consisted of PBMCs. The chain combines TRBV4-1 with TRBJ1-5; 7 nucleotides match TRBD1. This TCR derives from a woman aged 40 to 50 in good health. Some clones in this sample may be carry-over from other donors' samples. CDR3 coding DNA: TGCGCCAGCAGCCAAGGTTACAGGGGAGTTAGTCAGCCCCAGCATTTT. Protein product: CASSQGYRGVSQPQHF.